This section outlines one TCR beta chain sequence together with its context. These data originate in a study of blood T cell repertoires in COVID-19. Measured with immunoSEQ multiplex PCR; TCRdb has only the in-frame clones, and not every one. The sample lists about 240,000 clones, approximately 85% seen once, with approximately 5.1% in the top ten. Sample: peripheral blood. This sequence was found in a man aged 50 or older with COVID-19, enrolled during active disease.

CDR3 DNA: TGTGCCAGCAGGTTGATGACTAGCGGGACGGGAAACGAGCAGTACTTC. Translated: CASRLMTSGTGNEQYF. The chain uses TRBV3-1 (or the pseudogene TRBV3-2) and TRBJ2-7, with 11 nucleotides matching TRBD2. CDR1 LGHDT and CDR2 YNNKEL come from the germline V gene (reference sequence). The CDR3 consists of 16 residues. J gave up 5 bases and V 6 bases, and 12 bases lay outside the gene matches.